Each of the 18 T cell receptor beta chains below was sequenced from the same sample in a study of OX40 agonist ivuxolimab in advanced cancers. Method: immunoSEQ multiplex PCR; TCRdb's copy keeps in-frame clones and lacks some. The sample records 50,000 to 65,000 clones, around four fifths being singletons. The specimen comprised CD4+ or CD8+ T cells sorted from blood, sampled in a trial of the OX40 agonist ivuxolimab. These receptor sequences come from an adult with an advanced solid tumor such as melanoma, head and neck, liver or kidney cancer.

The chain employs TRBV5-6 and TRBJ1-4, with TRBD1 as a possible D gene (5 bases). Germline V gene sequence: CDR1 SGHDT, CDR2 YYEEEE. Trimming cost V 2 bases and J 10 bases, with 15 bases left between them. The CDR3 consists of 14 residues. The CDR3 spells CASSFFAGDGKLFF. In nucleotides, the CDR3 is TGTGCCAGCAGCTTCTTTGCCGGGGACGGAAAACTGTTTTTT. The variable domain in full, completed from reference TRBV5-6 and TRBJ1-4, reads DAGVTQSPTHLIKTRGQQVTLRCSPKSGHDTVSWYQQALGQGPQFIFQYYEEEERQRGNFPDRFSGHQFPNYSSELNVNALLLGDSALYLCASSFFAGDGKLFFGSGTQLSVL.

The rearrangement joins TRBV7-9 to TRBJ2-2, with no clear D. V lost 0 bases, J lost 7 bases, and 9 bases lay in between. The CDR3 loop spans 14 amino acids. Germline loops: CDR1 SEHNR, CDR2 FQNEAQ (reference sequence). The CDR3 DNA is TGTGCCAGCAGCTTAGCAGGAAGGGACGGGGAGCTGTTTTTT. It codes for CASSLAGRDGELFF.

The chain recombines TRBV5-1 with TRBJ2-2; TRBD2 matches 7 bases. Germline V gene lookup returns CDR1 SGHRS and CDR2 YFSETQ. The CDR3 length is 15 residues. J lost 7 bases, V lost 6 bases, and 12 bases had no gene match. The CDR3 DNA is TGCGCCAGCAATAAGGGAGGGATCGAATTCGGGGAGCTGTTTTTT. This sequence encodes CASNKGGIEFGELFF.

This chain links TRBV28 with TRBJ2-5; tentatively, D is TRBD2 (5 bases). The V gene lost 6 bases and the J gene lost 7 bases, with 21 bases spanning the gap. The CDR3 spans 15 residues. CDR1 is MDHEN and CDR2 is SYDVKM in the germline V gene. CDR3 sequence reads: CASRGAPLLRGTQYF. For the CDR3, the DNA is TGTGCCAGCAGGGGAGCACCTCTACTTCGGGGGACCCAGTACTTC.

The rearrangement links TRBV11-3 to TRBJ2-1; TRBD2 is a possible D gene (5 bases). V was clipped by 6 bases and J by 9 bases, with 15 bases between them. The CDR3 loop spans 13 amino acids. CDR1 and CDR2 (germline): SGHNT, YENEEA. CDR3 sequence (DNA): TGTGCCAGCAGTCAAACTAGAATGGGTGAGCAGTTCTTC. Translated, it gives CASSQTRMGEQFF.

V usage is TRBV7-9 and J usage is TRBJ2-5; TRBD2 aligns across 13 bases. After removal of 5 bases from V and 2 bases from J, the junction contained 5 bases not matched to a gene. This CDR3 is built from 16 residues. Germline V CDR1 and CDR2: SEHNR, FQNEAQ (reference sequence). DNA for the CDR3: TGTGCCAGCAGCCCCGGGACTAGCGGGGTGCAAGAGACCCAGTACTTC. It translates to CASSPGTSGVQETQYF.

V is TRBV19 and J is TRBJ2-7; 10 bases line up with TRBD1. The CDR3 has 15 residues. The germline V gene encodes CDR1 LNHDA and CDR2 SQIVND (reference sequence). The V and J ends lost 6 bases and 7 bases, in that order; junction bases with no gene match: 12. CDR3 sequence: CASSQTGTGAREQYF. DNA of the CDR3: TGTGCCAGTAGCCAAACCGGGACAGGGGCTCGTGAGCAGTACTTC.

The genes are TRBV9 and TRBJ2-7; tentative D call: TRBD2 (5 bases). Germline CDR1 SGDLS, CDR2 YYNGEE. Between the trimmed V and J ends, which lost 0 bases and 5 bases, there was a span of 15 bases. The CDR3 has 15 amino acids. The CDR3 DNA follows: TGTGCCAGCAGCGTAGGTGGAGAAACTAGACACGAGCAGTACTTC. Translation: CASSVGGETRHEQYF.

This sequence joins TRBV11-3 and TRBJ2-7; a weak D match, TRBD1 (6 bases). Deletions cut 3 bases from V and 8 bases from J, with 17 bases between. CDR3 length: 14 amino acids. Germline V gives CDR1 SGHNT, CDR2 YENEEA. In DNA form, the CDR3 reads TGTGCCAGCAGCTTGGACAGTGCCCAGGATAAGCAGTACTTC. This translates into CASSLDSAQDKQYF.

This clone came up a few times. The chain carries TRBV7-9 and TRBJ2-5, with a tentative D call TRBD1 (5 bases). Germline CDR1 and CDR2: SEHNR and FQNEAQ (reference sequence). Deletions cut 7 bases from V and 4 bases from J, with 16 bases between. The CDR3 covers 14 residues. CDR3 loop: CASIGFPQGETQYF. In DNA form, the CDR3 reads TGTGCCAGCATCGGATTCCCGCAGGGAGAGACCCAGTACTTC.

This clone was picked up a small number of times. V is TRBV28 and J is TRBJ2-7; 9 nucleotides agree with TRBD1. CDR1 MDHEN and CDR2 SYDVKM come from the germline V gene. V trimming: 4 bases; J trimming: 5 bases; junction bases outside the gene matches: 9. The CDR3 is 15 residues long. CDR3 region: CASSSQDRDRDEQYF. The CDR3, as DNA: TGTGCCAGCAGTTCTCAGGACCGGGACAGGGACGAGCAGTACTTC.

The chain joins TRBV7-7 to TRBJ2-5; 9 bases agree with TRBD1. Trimming removed 5 bases from V and 2 bases from J; junction bases left unmatched: 15. Germline-derived CDR1 and CDR2 are SSHAT and FNYEAQ (reference sequence). The CDR3 has 18 residues. CDR3 DNA: TGTGCCAGCAGCCCCGCCGGGACAGGGTCAATCAAACAAGAGACCCAGTACTTC. This sequence encodes CASSPAGTGSIKQETQYF.

The J gene is TRBJ2-5, the V gene TRBV13; D might be TRBD2 (6 bases). The CDR3 length is 16 residues. V gave up 2 bases and J gave up 3 bases, with 16 bases separating them. In germline, CDR1 is PRHDT, CDR2 FYEKMQ (reference sequence). CDR3 DNA: TGTGCCAGCAGCTTATTAGAGTTTGGAGGGGAAGAGACCCAGTACTTC. Translation: CASSLLEFGGEETQYF.

Notes on this clone: Other DNA sequences in the same sample also yield this CDR3. The V gene is TRBV7-8, the J gene TRBJ1-1; D is unclear. Germline assignment: CDR1 SGHVS and CDR2 FQNEAQ. There are 12 residues in the CDR3. The V end was cut by 5 bases, the J end by 1 base, with 5 bases between. The CDR3 DNA follows: TGTGCCAGCAGCCCCGCGAACACTGAAGCTTTCTTT. This codes for CASSPANTEAFF.

This clone is a singleton in its sample. The chain's CDR3 is CASRGDAESYGYTF. The CDR3 nucleotides read TGTGCCAGCAGAGGGGACGCGGAGAGCTATGGCTACACCTTC. The chain links TRBV2 to TRBJ1-2; a possible D gene is TRBD1 (5 bases). The CDR3 has 14 residues. Trimming shortened V by 6 bases and J by 4 bases, and 15 bases separated the two germline ends. Per the germline V gene, CDR1 is SNHLY and CDR2 is FYNNEI.

This clone was found a few times. This chain uses TRBV18 with TRBJ2-2; the D is unclear. V dropped 5 bases and J dropped 2 bases, with 15 bases sitting between them. Germline assignment: CDR1 KGHSH and CDR2 LQKENI. This CDR3 is 16 amino acids long. This CDR3 is CASSSSSPINTGELFF. The DNA for the CDR3 is TGTGCCAGCTCATCATCATCCCCCATAAACACCGGGGAGCTGTTTTTT. Full variable domain (missing parts from reference TRBV18 and TRBJ2-2): NAGVMQNPRHLVRRRGQEARLRCSPMKGHSHVYWYRQLPEEGLKFMVYLQKENIIDESGMPKERFSAEFPKEGPSILRIQQVVRGDSAAYFCASSSSSPINTGELFFGEGSRLTVL.

The V gene is TRBV29-1, the J gene TRBJ2-7; D ambiguous. CDR1 is SQVTM and CDR2 is ANQGSEA in the germline V gene. V was trimmed by 3 bases and J by 1 base, leaving 7 bases between them. The CDR3 spans 12 residues. As DNA, the CDR3 is TGCAGCGTTGAGGGATATTCCTACGAGCAGTACTTC. Translation: CSVEGYSYEQYF.

This clone is a singleton in its sample. The chain links TRBV6-1 to TRBJ1-1, with 10 bases lining up with TRBD1. Trimming removed 5 bases from V and 2 bases from J; junction bases left unmatched: 5. Germline CDR1 reads MNHNS; CDR2 reads SASEGT. The CDR3 runs to 15 residues. CDR3 residues: CASSWDRGFNTEAFF. The DNA for the CDR3 is TGTGCCAGCAGTTGGGACAGGGGATTTAACACTGAAGCTTTCTTT.